Shown below are 30 T cell receptor beta chains from a single sample sequenced in a study of blood T cells in healthy people across ages. PCR was performed a second time for about 6 to 11 cycles using a sample-barcoded 5' primer and a J-beta primer mix. TCRdb re-derived calls from the 5' RACE reads in MiXCR, one entry per CDR3 protein. The table lists some 1,800,000 distinct CDR3 sequences, about two fifths of them singletons. Material for sequencing was blood. The receptors were sampled from a human donor in good health.

This clonotype has a handful of counts. V usage is TRBV4-2 and J usage is TRBJ1-2; TRBD1 matches at 7 bases. The V and J ends lost 0 bases and 8 bases, in that order; junction bases with no gene match: 9. Germline-derived CDR1 and CDR2 are LGHNA and YNFKEQ. The CDR3 is made up of 15 amino acids. In DNA form, the CDR3 reads TGTGCCAGCAGCCAAGAGGGACAGCGCAGGAGGGGCTACACCTTC. This translates into CASSQEGQRRRGYTF.

As regards this clonotype: This sequence may be a read error, since a much larger clone differs from it by one base. The J gene is TRBJ2-1, the V gene TRBV12-3 or TRBV12-4; D gene unclear. This CDR3 has 13 residues. Deletions cut 3 bases from V and 10 bases from J, with 13 bases between. The CDR3 spells CASSFGSSREQFF. In DNA, the CDR3 is TGTGCCAGCAGTTTCGGAAGCTCGCGCGAGCAGTTCTTC.

J is TRBJ2-3 and V is TRBV6-5, with 11 positions matching TRBD2. The length of the CDR3 is 19 residues. The V segment lost 0 bases and the J segment 1 base; nucleotides outside the gene matches: 9. From germline, CDR1 is MNHEY and CDR2 SVGAGI. CDR3 residues: CASSYSTAVTSGGTDTQYF. DNA for the CDR3: TGTGCCAGCAGTTACTCAACTGCTGTGACTAGCGGGGGCACAGATACGCAGTATTTT.

This clonotype appeared once. The chain has TRBV10-3 and TRBJ2-1; D is ambiguous. Germline lookup yields CDR1 ENHRY and CDR2 SYGVKD. The CDR3 covers 11 residues. Trimming took 6 bases from V and 9 from J, leaving 9 bases between them. Here the CDR3 reads CAISGTSEQFF. Here the CDR3 DNA reads TGTGCCATCAGCGGTACCAGTGAGCAGTTCTTC.

The chain combines TRBV29-1 with TRBJ1-2, with 11 positions matching TRBD1. The V gene's germline CDR1 is SQVTM and CDR2 ANQGSEA. This CDR3 is built from 13 residues. The V segment lost 4 bases and the J segment 11 bases; nucleotides outside the gene matches: 9. CDR3 sequence reads: CSVVVGQGADYTF. The CDR3 DNA sequence: TGCAGCGTTGTGGTTGGACAGGGGGCCGATTACACCTTC. Based on the CDR3 plus reference TRBV29-1 and TRBJ1-2, the full variable domain is SAVISQKPSRDICQRGTSLTIQCQVDSQVTMMFWYRQQPGQSLTLIATANQGSEATYESGFVIDKFPISRPNLTFSTLTVSNMSPEDSSIYLCSVVVGQGADYTFGSGTRLTVV.

V is TRBV5-6 and J is TRBJ2-1; D gene uncertain. V dropped 4 bases and J dropped 3 bases, with 11 bases sitting between them. The CDR3 totals 14 residues. Germline CDR1 is SGHDT and CDR2 is YYEEEE. In DNA form, the CDR3 reads TGTGCCAGCAGCCTAACTCGTGGCTACAATGAGCAGTTCTTC. It specifies CASSLTRGYNEQFF.

On this clonotype: A much larger clone lies one base from this, so it may be a read error. J is TRBJ2-7 and V is TRBV7-6; no reliable D call. In germline, CDR1 is SGHVS, CDR2 FNYEAQ. This CDR3 is built from 12 residues. V dropped 5 bases and J dropped 5 bases, with 10 bases sitting between them. In DNA, the CDR3 is TGTGCCAGCAGCCTGACAAAGGACGAGCAGTACTTC. It encodes CASSLTKDEQYF.

This clonotype was seen many times. V and J are TRBV6-1 and TRBJ2-3; D uncertain. V gave up 2 bases and J gave up 3 bases, with 9 bases separating them. The CDR3 consists of 14 residues. The germline gives CDR1 MNHNS, CDR2 SASEGT. CDR3 DNA: TGTGCCAGCAGTGAACTTTCTATTACAGATACGCAGTATTTT. It yields the protein CASSELSITDTQYF.

V gene TRBV7-2 combines with J gene TRBJ1-1, with D tentatively TRBD1 (5 bases). Germline CDR1 SGHTA, CDR2 FQGNSA. The CDR3 sequence is 14 residues long. V lost 2 bases, J lost 7 bases, and 14 bases lay in between. CDR3 in amino acids: CASSLTRGGIEAFF. CDR3 nucleotides: TGTGCCAGCAGCTTAACACGGGGCGGAATTGAAGCTTTCTTT.

The table lists this clonotype with a few counts. The genes are TRBV5-1 and TRBJ2-1, with D perhaps given as TRBD1 or TRBD2 (6 bases each). Germline CDR1 reads SGHRS; CDR2 reads YFSETQ. The CDR3 spans 16 residues. Trimming pared 4 bases from V and 3 bases from J, leaving 17 bases between. The CDR3 sequence is CASSISRGGSYNEQFF. As DNA, the CDR3 is TGCGCCAGCAGCATATCCAGGGGAGGAAGCTACAATGAGCAGTTCTTC.

V gene TRBV7-3 combines with J gene TRBJ2-1; 11 positions agree with TRBD2. The germline V gene encodes CDR1 SGHTA and CDR2 FQGTGA. J lost 8 bases, V lost 3 bases, and 15 bases had no gene match. CDR3 length equals 18 residues. Here the CDR3 reads CASSLSRISGGAFDEQFF. CDR3 coding DNA: TGTGCCAGCAGCTTGAGTAGGATTAGCGGGGGGGCTTTTGATGAGCAGTTCTTC.

This clonotype was seen once. The J gene is TRBJ2-7, the V gene TRBV29-1; D gene unclear. This CDR3 has 12 amino acids. The germline V gene encodes CDR1 SQVTM and CDR2 ANQGSEA. Trimming took 4 bases from V and 3 from J, leaving 10 bases between them. The CDR3 spells CSVVGSFYEQYF. The CDR3 DNA is TGCAGCGTTGTAGGGTCTTTCTACGAGCAGTACTTC.

The rearrangement joins TRBV3-1 to TRBJ2-7, with D unresolved. Germline V lookup: CDR1 LGHDT, CDR2 YNNKEL (reference sequence). V lost 7 bases, J lost 5 bases, and 15 bases lay in between. The CDR3 consists of 13 residues. The CDR3: CASKEPNVNEQYF. Written as DNA, the CDR3 is TGTGCCAGCAAAGAACCCAATGTAAACGAGCAGTACTTC.

The chain combines TRBV27 with TRBJ1-1, with 10 bases lining up with TRBD1. Germline assignment: CDR1 MNHEY and CDR2 SMNVEV (reference sequence). This CDR3 comprises 18 residues. The V gene end was trimmed by 5 bases and the J gene end by 0 bases; junction bases not matched to a gene: 12. This CDR3 reads CASSPRDRGLNMNTEAFF. In nucleotides, the CDR3 is TGTGCCAGCAGTCCCCGGGACAGGGGCCTAAACATGAACACTGAAGCTTTCTTT.

DNA of the CDR3: TGCAGCGTCGTTCTAGCGGCGAGCACAGATACGCAGTATTTT. Translated, it gives CSVVLAASTDTQYF. The V call is TRBV29-1, the J call TRBJ2-3; 7 bases line up with TRBD2. V gave up 6 bases and J gave up 0 bases; unmatched junction bases: 6. Germline CDR1 reads SQVTM; CDR2 reads ANQGSEA. The CDR3 has 14 residues.

A remark on this clonotype: Compared with germline, one end of the junction differs, possibly owing to a read error. The rearrangement links TRBV4-3 to TRBJ2-2; the D gene is possibly TRBD1 (7 bases). Germline values: CDR1 LGHNA, CDR2 YSLEER. This CDR3 is 17 amino acids long. This CDR3 reads CASSQDQGGEDTGELFF. DNA for the CDR3: TGCGCCAGCAGCCAAGATCAGGGGGGAGAGGACACTGGGGAGCTGTTTTTT.

This clonotype was counted a single time. V usage is TRBV29-1 and J usage is TRBJ2-1; TRBD1 matches at 8 bases. Germline V CDR1 and CDR2: SQVTM, ANQGSEA. The CDR3 consists of 14 residues. Unmatched junction bases numbered 8, after V lost 2 bases and J lost 8 bases. CDR3 coding DNA: TGCAGCGTTGAAAGGGACAGGTTTTTGTATGAGCAGTTCTTC. Translating gives CSVERDRFLYEQFF.

V is TRBV5-1 and J is TRBJ1-2, with TRBD1 identical over 7 bases. The germline gives CDR1 SGHRS, CDR2 YFSETQ. The CDR3 consists of 15 residues. J gave up 5 bases and V 2 bases, and 9 bases lay outside the gene matches. The CDR3 here is CASSFGATGTYGYTF. In DNA, the CDR3 is TGCGCCAGCAGCTTCGGGGCGACAGGGACATATGGCTACACCTTC.

This clonotype was observed a few times. J is TRBJ2-7 and V is TRBV6-5, with 7 nucleotides matching TRBD1. The ends lost 2 bases at V and 5 bases at J; junction bases unmatched: 3. The CDR3 covers 13 residues. Germline CDR1 is MNHEY and CDR2 is SVGAGI. CDR3 amino acids: CASSYRQGNEQYF. As DNA, the CDR3 is TGTGCCAGCAGTTACCGACAGGGCAACGAGCAGTACTTC.

As to this clonotype: The conserved closing phenylalanine or tryptophan is absent in this CDR3, likely reflecting a read error. The V and J genes are TRBV7-3 and TRBJ2-3; 12 bases fit TRBD2. From germline, CDR1 is SGHTA and CDR2 FQGTGA. This CDR3 has 15 residues. The J segment lost 4 bases and the V segment lost 5 bases, leaving 4 bases of the junction unmatched. This chain's CDR3 is CASSRTSGEADTQYL. The CDR3 DNA reads TGTGCCAGCAGCCGGACTAGCGGGGAAGCAGATACGCAGTATCTT.

This clonotype was counted at least ten times. The rearrangement links TRBV29-1 to TRBJ2-1, with D hard to call. CDR1 is SQVTM and CDR2 is ANQGSEA in the germline V gene. Trimming removed 8 bases at V and 10 bases at J, with 12 bases between. CDR3 length: 10 amino acids. This CDR3 is CSFRVVEQFF. The DNA of the CDR3 is TGCAGCTTCCGAGTTGTAGAGCAGTTCTTC.

The chain joins TRBV28 to TRBJ2-5, with D perhaps matching TRBD2 (6 bases). The better agreement between TRBJ2-7 and the DNA end casts doubt on the J call. This CDR3 has 17 residues. From germline, CDR1 is MDHEN and CDR2 SYDVKM. CDR3 DNA sequence: TGTGCCAGCAGTTCATTCGGGCGGGGAGCGACACCCTACGAGCAGTACTTC. It specifies CASSSFGRGATPYEQYF.

The chain couples TRBV3-1 to TRBJ1-1, with TRBD1 as a possible D gene (6 bases). Germline loops: CDR1 LGHDT, CDR2 YNNKEL (reference sequence). V was clipped by 2 bases and J by 3 bases, with 10 bases between them. The CDR3 is 14 residues long. The CDR3 sequence is CASSQLAGDTEAFF. The CDR3 DNA follows: TGTGCCAGCAGCCAACTTGCAGGGGACACTGAAGCTTTCTTT.

The chain employs TRBV10-3 and TRBJ2-5, with TRBD1 matching over 7 bases. The J call may not be correct, given that the DNA end is closer to TRBJ2-1. The CDR3 is 14 residues long. CDR1 and CDR2 (germline): ENHRY, SYGVKD. The CDR3 coding sequence is TGTGCCATCAGCCAGACAGGGTTCCAAGAGACCCAGTTCTTC. It is translated as CAISQTGFQETQFF.

This clonotype was recorded a few times. The chain has TRBV20-1 and TRBJ2-5, with 9 bases matching TRBD1. Per germline, CDR1 DFQATT and CDR2 SNEGSKA (reference sequence). J was trimmed by 2 bases and V by 5 bases; bases with no gene match: 3. CDR3 length equals 13 residues. This CDR3 reads CSASGTGQETQYF. The CDR3 DNA reads TGCAGTGCTTCCGGGACAGGGCAAGAGACCCAGTACTTC.

The chain is built from TRBV2 and TRBJ1-5, with TRBD1 as a possible D gene (5 bases). The CDR3 length is 15 residues. Germline V gene lookup returns CDR1 SNHLY and CDR2 FYNNEI. The V gene lost 7 bases and the J gene lost 3 bases, with 16 bases spanning the gap. The CDR3 nucleotides are TGTGCCAGCAACCCTCAGGGACTTCACAATCAGCCCCAGCATTTT. Translated, it gives CASNPQGLHNQPQHF.

This chain connects TRBV28 to TRBJ2-1; D remains unclear. CDR3 length: 14 amino acids. With 4 bases removed from V and 6 bases from J, the gap between germline ends came to 13 bases. Looked up from germline, CDR1 is MDHEN and CDR2 is SYDVKM. CDR3 DNA sequence: TGTGCCAGCAGTTCCTTAGTGGTTGGCAATGAGCAGTTCTTC. Translation gives CASSSLVVGNEQFF.

CDR3: CASTWGLNTGELFF. Here the CDR3 DNA reads TGTGCCAGCACCTGGGGACTCAACACCGGGGAGCTGTTTTTT. The chain recombines TRBV12-3 or TRBV12-4 with TRBJ2-2, with a tentative D call TRBD2 (6 bases). The CDR3 consists of 14 residues. V was clipped by 7 bases and J by 2 bases, with 11 bases between them.

The chain is built from TRBV3-1 and TRBJ2-4, with 8 bases matching TRBD1. The J call is doubtful: the DNA matches TRBJ2-7 better. This CDR3 is built from 15 residues. Germline-derived CDR1 and CDR2 are LGHDT and YNNKEL (reference sequence). CDR3 region: CASRAQGVGLYEQYF. The CDR3 nucleotides are TGTGCCAGCAGGGCACAGGGGGTGGGGCTCTACGAGCAGTACTTC.

The gene calls are TRBV12-5 and TRBJ1-5; D is possibly TRBD1 (6 bases). The CDR3 contains 14 residues. V shed 6 bases and J shed 4 bases, with 13 bases lying between them. From germline, CDR1 is LGHNT and CDR2 FRNRAP. The CDR3 bases are TGTGCTAGTGGCCCACAGGGTTGGAATCAGCCCCAGCATTTT. Translated, it gives CASGPQGWNQPQHF.